This T cell receptor (beta chain) was identified during a study of blood T cells in healthy people across ages. Notes on the study in general: Long-lived donors had more naive CD4+ cells and higher diversity than aged donors.

Through a sample-barcoded 5' primer and a J-beta primer mix, a second PCR was run for roughly 7 to 11 cycles. Via MiXCR, TCRdb re-called the 5' RACE reads, giving one row per CDR3 protein. There are roughly 1,300,000 distinct CDR3 sequences in the sample; approximately 59% occur only once, and 6.7% lies in the top ten. Concerning this clonotype: The antigen remains undetermined.

Sequencing input: blood. The sequence was obtained from a man between 18 and 29 years old in good health.

In DNA form, the CDR3 reads TGCAGCGTTGGGGAAGGTAGGGATACGCAGTATTTT. The encoded protein is CSVGEGRDTQYF. The chain couples TRBV29-1 to TRBJ2-3; D ambiguous. The germline V gene encodes CDR1 SQVTM and CDR2 ANQGSEA. Deletions cut 4 bases from V and 6 bases from J, with 11 bases between. The CDR3 covers 12 residues.